This TCR beta chain was recorded in a study of OX40 agonist ivuxolimab in advanced cancers. General study results and limits: Expanded clones were, on average, more numerous in CD8+ T cells than in CD4+. Both CD4+ and CD8+ T cell populations in blood had undergone clonal expansion by week 6 at 0.1 to 3.0 mg/kg. The investigators did not determine what antigen specificity the expanded peripheral T cells had.

Notes on this clone: What it binds is unknown.

Libraries were prepared by immunoSEQ multiplex PCR; TCRdb keeps only in-frame clonotypes and omits some of them. The sample holds approximately 68,000 clones, about nine tenths seen once. CDR1 MNHNY and CDR2 SVGAGI come from the germline V gene (reference sequence). Losses at the gene ends were 4 bases for V and 4 bases for J; bases not matched to a gene: 5. CDR3 size: 14 residues. This receptor was taken from an adult with an advanced solid tumor such as melanoma, head and neck, liver or kidney cancer. Sequenced material: CD4+ or CD8+ T cells sorted from blood, taken in a trial of the OX40 agonist ivuxolimab. The J gene is TRBJ2-5, the V gene TRBV6-6; 8 nucleotides line up with TRBD2. The CDR3 coding sequence is TGTGCCAGCAGTTTAGCGGGATCGGGAGAGACCCAGTACTTC. Residues: CASSLAGSGETQYF.